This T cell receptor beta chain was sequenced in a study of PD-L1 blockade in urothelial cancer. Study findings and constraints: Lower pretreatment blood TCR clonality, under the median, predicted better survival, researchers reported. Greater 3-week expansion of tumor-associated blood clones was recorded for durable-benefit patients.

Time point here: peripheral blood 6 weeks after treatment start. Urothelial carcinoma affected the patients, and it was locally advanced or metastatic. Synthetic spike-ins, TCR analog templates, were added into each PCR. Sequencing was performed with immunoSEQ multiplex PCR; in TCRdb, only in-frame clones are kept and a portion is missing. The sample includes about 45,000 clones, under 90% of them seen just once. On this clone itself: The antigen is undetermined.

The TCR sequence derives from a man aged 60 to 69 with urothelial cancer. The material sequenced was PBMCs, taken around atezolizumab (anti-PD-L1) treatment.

Here the CDR3 DNA reads TGCGCCAGCAGCCCAGGGGGCGGCAATCAGCCCCAGCATTTT. Translation: CASSPGGGNQPQHF. This chain joins TRBV5-1 and TRBJ1-5; 8 bases map to TRBD1. Germline CDR1 SGHRS, CDR2 YFSETQ. The CDR3 consists of 14 residues. V trimming: 4 bases; J trimming: 2 bases; junction bases outside the gene matches: 2.